The 24 T cell receptor beta chains reported below all come from one sample, sequenced in a study of blood T cell repertoires in COVID-19. The table came from immunoSEQ multiplex PCR; TCRdb's copy has only in-frame clones and leaves some out. The table lists roughly 290,000 clones, approximately 85% of them singletons, with 2.2% in the top ten. Sequenced sample: PBMCs or T cells enriched from blood (not recorded which). These receptors originate from a young man who had recovered from COVID-19.

The chain recombines TRBV19 with TRBJ2-7; D is possibly TRBD2 (5 bases). CDR3 length equals 14 residues. The V and J ends lost 4 bases and 5 bases respectively, with 15 bases between them. CDR1 and CDR2 from the germline V gene are LNHDA and SQIVND (reference sequence). CDR3 region: CASSTTGKQHEQYF. CDR3 bases: TGTGCCAGTAGTACTACCGGGAAGCAACACGAGCAGTACTTC.

The rearrangement links TRBV2 to TRBJ1-6; 8 nucleotides align to TRBD1. V trimming: 7 bases; J trimming: 9 bases; junction bases outside the gene matches: 8. The CDR3 runs to 14 residues. Per the germline V gene, CDR1 is SNHLY and CDR2 is FYNNEI. DNA of the CDR3: TGTGCCAGCACCAGGGGGACAGGAGCTTCACCCCTCCACTTT. Its translation is CASTRGTGASPLHF.

This chain links TRBV15 with TRBJ1-2; no definite D call. Germline CDR1 is LNHNV and CDR2 is YYDKDF (reference sequence). Trimming took off 0 bases at V and 2 bases at J, with 10 bases between the two ends. The CDR3 runs 15 residues. The CDR3 region is CATSRDQAVNYGYTF. The CDR3 DNA reads as TGTGCCACCAGCAGAGATCAGGCAGTGAACTATGGCTACACCTTC. The full variable domain, with the rest looked up from reference TRBV15 and TRBJ1-2, is DAMVIQNPRYQVTQFGKPVTLSCSQTLNHNVMYWYQQKSSQAPKLLFHYYDKDFNNEADTPDNFQSRRPNTSFCFLDIRSPGLGDTAMYLCATSRDQAVNYGYTFGSGTRLTVV.

The CDR3 sequence is CASIGQGENEQYF. CDR3 nucleotides: TGTGCCAGCATTGGACAGGGAGAAAACGAGCAGTACTTC. V and J are TRBV6-5 and TRBJ2-7; 8 bases match TRBD1. Unmatched junction bases numbered 7, after V lost 7 bases and J lost 5 bases. CDR1 is MNHEY, CDR2 SVGAGI, per germline. CDR3 length: 13 residues.

This sequence joins TRBV5-4 and TRBJ1-2, with D possibly being TRBD1 (5 bases). The CDR3 extends over 15 amino acids. Per the germline V gene, CDR1 is SGHNT and CDR2 is YYREEE (reference sequence). Trimming shortened V by 4 bases and J by 5 bases, and 18 bases separated the two germline ends. CDR3 nucleotide sequence: TGTGCCAGCAGCATACCAAACAGGATGACGTATGGCTACACCTTC. This encodes CASSIPNRMTYGYTF.

The chain employs TRBV29-1 and TRBJ2-2, with D perhaps TRBD1 (5 bases). The CDR3 is made up of 12 amino acids. V dropped 2 bases and J dropped 5 bases, with 6 bases sitting between them. The germline gives CDR1 SQVTM, CDR2 ANQGSEA. CDR3 residues: CSVEQGTGELFF. CDR3 nucleotide sequence: TGCAGCGTTGAACAGGGAACCGGGGAGCTGTTTTTT.

This clone was observed at least ten times. V and J are TRBV18 and TRBJ1-2; 7 bases are a match to TRBD1. The trim removed 3 bases at V and 7 bases at J, leaving 8 bases unmatched. The CDR3 sequence is 14 residues long. From germline, CDR1 is KGHSH and CDR2 LQKENI. CDR3 protein: CASSPGGQSFGYTF. Written as DNA, the CDR3 is TGTGCCAGCTCACCTGGGGGACAGAGTTTTGGCTACACCTTC.

V is TRBV6-5 and J is TRBJ1-2, with D possibly matching TRBD1 (5 bases). V was pared by 10 bases and J by 8 bases, with 14 bases between. This CDR3 contains 11 residues. The germline V gene has CDR1 MNHEY and CDR2 SVGAGI. CDR3: CATTGLYGYTF. DNA for the CDR3: TGTGCCACTACAGGATTATACGGCTACACCTTC.

The chain recombines TRBV19 with TRBJ1-2; maybe TRBD1 (5 bases). Between the trimmed V and J ends, which lost 7 bases and 4 bases, there was a span of 16 bases. The germline V gene has CDR1 LNHDA and CDR2 SQIVND (reference sequence). This CDR3 is 14 amino acids long. The CDR3 DNA reads as TGTGCCAGTAAGGACCGGAGGGGAGGCTATGGCTACACCTTC. It yields the protein CASKDRRGGYGYTF.

Here the CDR3 DNA reads TGTGCCAGCTCACAAACAGGGGTCCTCATCTACGAGCAGTACTTC. It is translated as CASSQTGVLIYEQYF. V and J are TRBV18 and TRBJ2-7, with 7 bases lining up with TRBD1. V was pared by 4 bases and J by 3 bases, with 9 bases of the junction left unmatched. The CDR3 has 15 residues. Germline V CDR1 and CDR2: KGHSH, LQKENI.

The chain has TRBV19 and TRBJ1-3, with a possible D match to TRBD1 (6 bases). V gave up 6 bases and J gave up 6 bases, with 18 bases separating them. CDR1 and CDR2 (germline): LNHDA, SQIVND (reference sequence). This CDR3 spans 15 amino acids. The CDR3, as DNA: TGTGCCAGTAGCCTAGGACAGACCATCTTAAACACCATATATTTT. It yields the protein CASSLGQTILNTIYF.

The rearrangement links TRBV6-5 to TRBJ1-3, with TRBD1 as a possible D gene (6 bases). The CDR3 has 15 amino acids. CDR1 and CDR2 (germline): MNHEY, SVGAGI. The ends were cut back, 4 bases at V and 1 base at J, with 11 bases in the middle. For the CDR3, the DNA is TGTGCCAGCAGTTCTACAGGGTCATCTGGAAACACCATATATTTT. Translation: CASSSTGSSGNTIYF.

The V call is TRBV4-1, the J call TRBJ2-5, with D perhaps TRBD1 (5 bases). This CDR3 is 14 amino acids long. The germline V gene has CDR1 MGHRA and CDR2 YSYEKL. V was trimmed by 4 bases and J by 1 base, leaving 10 bases between them. The CDR3 region has the DNA TGCGCCAGCAGCCTGTCGACAGTCCAAGAGACCCAGTACTTC. As protein: CASSLSTVQETQYF.

The chain links TRBV11-2 to TRBJ1-1; 7 bases agree with TRBD1. There are 15 residues in the CDR3. In germline, CDR1 is SGHAT, CDR2 FQNNGV. V was clipped by 5 bases and J by 1 base; unmatched bases: 7. The CDR3 coding sequence is TGTGCCAGCAGCCCGAGGGGACAGCCGAACACTGAAGCTTTCTTT. Protein product: CASSPRGQPNTEAFF.

This chain uses TRBV2 with TRBJ2-7; 8 nucleotides align to TRBD1. Germline CDR1 SNHLY, CDR2 FYNNEI. Unmatched junction bases numbered 9, after V lost 4 bases and J lost 4 bases. The CDR3 is 15 amino acids. As DNA, the CDR3 is TGTGCCAGCAGTGCCGGGACAGGATCTGCTTACGAGCAGTACTTC. Protein sequence: CASSAGTGSAYEQYF.

V is TRBV4-1 and J is TRBJ1-2; D perhaps matches TRBD1 (6 bases). This CDR3 comprises 16 residues. Looked up from germline, CDR1 is MGHRA and CDR2 is YSYEKL. Trimming cost V 0 bases and J 4 bases, with 15 bases left between them. CDR3 amino acids: CASSQDPTGSTYGYTF. The DNA for the CDR3 is TGCGCCAGCAGCCAAGACCCAACAGGGAGCACCTATGGCTACACCTTC.

The rearrangement joins TRBV9 to TRBJ2-4; D is undetermined. The germline V and J ends were trimmed by 2 bases and 7 bases, with 10 bases remaining between them. Per the germline V gene, CDR1 is SGDLS and CDR2 is YYNGEE. The CDR3 spans 13 residues. The CDR3 here is CASSVSPVNIQYF. CDR3 in DNA: TGTGCCAGCAGCGTGTCGCCAGTGAACATTCAGTACTTC. The full variable domain, its missing parts supplied by reference TRBV9 and TRBJ2-4, is DSGVTQTPKHLITATGQRVTLRCSPRSGDLSVYWYQQSLDQGLQFLIQYYNGEERAKGNILERFSAQQFPDLHSELNLSSLELGDSALYFCASSVSPVNIQYFGAGTRLSVL.

The V and J genes are TRBV5-6 and TRBJ1-1, with D perhaps matching TRBD1 (6 bases). From germline, CDR1 is SGHDT and CDR2 YYEEEE. V lost 4 bases, J lost 8 bases, and 18 bases lay in between. CDR3 length: 14 amino acids. The CDR3 DNA is TGTGCCAGCAGCCTTGTCCCAGGGGCGCGAGAAGCTTTCTTT. It encodes CASSLVPGAREAFF.

The CDR3 sequence: CASSVRDRVGEKLFF. The DNA for the CDR3 is TGTGCCAGTAGTGTTCGGGACAGGGTTGGCGAAAAACTGTTTTTT. V and J are TRBV19 and TRBJ1-4, with TRBD1 identical over 9 bases. CDR1 is LNHDA, CDR2 SQIVND, per germline (reference sequence). CDR3 length: 15 amino acids. J gave up 8 bases and V 5 bases, and 9 bases lay outside the gene matches.

The CDR3 DNA reads TGTGCCTGGAGAAACGCAGGGGGCACTGAAGCTTTCTTT. Translating it yields CAWRNAGGTEAFF. V gene TRBV30 combines with J gene TRBJ1-1; the match to TRBD1 covers 7 bases. Germline V gene sequence: CDR1 GTSNPN, CDR2 SVGIG (reference sequence). The CDR3 loop spans 13 amino acids. The ends lost 3 bases at V and 4 bases at J; junction bases unmatched: 5. The entire variable domain, with the rest obtained from reference TRBV30 and TRBJ1-1, is as follows: SQTIHQWPATLVQPVGSPLSLECTVEGTSNPNLYWYRQAAGRGLQLLFYSVGIGQISSEVPQNLSASRPQDRQFILSSKKLLLSDSGFYLCAWRNAGGTEAFFGQGTRLTVV.

This clone showed up just once. The chain carries TRBV19 and TRBJ1-5; maybe TRBD1 (5 bases). V was shortened by 0 bases and J by 2 bases, with 8 bases between the two germline ends. CDR1 is LNHDA and CDR2 is SQIVND in the germline V gene (reference sequence). There are 15 residues in the CDR3. The CDR3 DNA reads as TGTGCCAGTAGTATAGATCCCAGGGGCAATCAGCCCCAGCATTTT. The encoded protein is CASSIDPRGNQPQHF.

This chain links TRBV19 with TRBJ1-6; D may be TRBD1 (6 bases). Trimming left V 3 bases short and J 6 bases short, with 15 bases between. Looked up from germline, CDR1 is LNHDA and CDR2 is SQIVND (reference sequence). This CDR3 comprises 16 residues. The CDR3 bases are TGTGCCAGTAGTATTCTTTATGGCAGGGGTAATTCACCCCTCCACTTT. This translates into CASSILYGRGNSPLHF.

CDR3 bases: TGCGCCAGCAGCCAAGGACAGGGAATTTCCTACGAGCAGTACTTC. Encoded protein: CASSQGQGISYEQYF. J is TRBJ2-7 and V is TRBV4-3; 7 positions match TRBD1. The germline CDR1 and CDR2 sequences are LGHNA and YSLEER. J lost 1 base, V lost 1 base, and 4 bases had no gene match. The CDR3 consists of 15 residues.

The chain is built from TRBV7-3 and TRBJ1-5, with D possibly being TRBD1 (6 bases). V dropped 10 bases and J dropped 4 bases, with 14 bases sitting between them. The CDR3 is made up of 13 amino acids. Germline loops: CDR1 SGHTA, CDR2 FQGTGA. The chain's CDR3 is CATGTYGNQPQHF. The CDR3 DNA reads TGTGCCACCGGGACATACGGAAATCAGCCCCAGCATTTT.